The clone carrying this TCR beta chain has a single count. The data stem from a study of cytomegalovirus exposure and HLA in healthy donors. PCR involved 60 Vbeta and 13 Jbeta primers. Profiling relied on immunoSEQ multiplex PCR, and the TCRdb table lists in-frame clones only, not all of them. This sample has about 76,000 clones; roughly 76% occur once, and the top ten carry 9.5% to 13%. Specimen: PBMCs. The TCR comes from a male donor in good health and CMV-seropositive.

In DNA, the CDR3 is TGTGCCAGCAGCTTGGGTTTCAGGGATCAGCCCCAGCATTTT. Amino acid sequence: CASSLGFRDQPQHF. V and J are TRBV7-2 and TRBJ1-5; the D gene is possibly TRBD1 (5 bases). The V and J ends lost 3 bases and 5 bases respectively, with 11 bases between them. The CDR3 is made up of 14 amino acids. CDR1 is SGHTA, CDR2 FQGNSA, per germline.